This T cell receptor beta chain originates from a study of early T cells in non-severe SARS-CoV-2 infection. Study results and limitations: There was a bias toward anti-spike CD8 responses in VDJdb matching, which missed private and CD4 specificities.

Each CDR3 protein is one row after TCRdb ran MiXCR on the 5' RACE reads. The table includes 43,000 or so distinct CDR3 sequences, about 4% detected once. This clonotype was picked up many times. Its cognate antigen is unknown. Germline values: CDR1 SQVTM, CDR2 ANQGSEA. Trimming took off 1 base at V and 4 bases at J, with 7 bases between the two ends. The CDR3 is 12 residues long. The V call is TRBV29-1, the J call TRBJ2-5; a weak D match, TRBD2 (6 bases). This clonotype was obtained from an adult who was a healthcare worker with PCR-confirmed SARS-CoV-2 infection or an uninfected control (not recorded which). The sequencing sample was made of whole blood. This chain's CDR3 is CSVEVGGETQYF. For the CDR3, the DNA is TGCAGCGTTGAAGTGGGAGGAGAGACCCAGTACTTC.